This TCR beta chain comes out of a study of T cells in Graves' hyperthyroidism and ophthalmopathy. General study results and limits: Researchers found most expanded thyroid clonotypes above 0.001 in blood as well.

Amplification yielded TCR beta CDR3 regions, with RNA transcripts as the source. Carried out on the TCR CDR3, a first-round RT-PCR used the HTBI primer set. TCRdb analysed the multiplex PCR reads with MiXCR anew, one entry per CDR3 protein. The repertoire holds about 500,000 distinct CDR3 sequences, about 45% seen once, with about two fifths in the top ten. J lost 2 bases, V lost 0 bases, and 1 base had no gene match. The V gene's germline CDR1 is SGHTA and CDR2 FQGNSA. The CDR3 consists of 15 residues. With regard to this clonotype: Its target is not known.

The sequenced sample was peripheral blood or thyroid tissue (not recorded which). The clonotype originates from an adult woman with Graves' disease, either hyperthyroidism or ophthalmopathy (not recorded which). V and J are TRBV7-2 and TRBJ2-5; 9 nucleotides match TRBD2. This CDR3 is CASSLAAGGQETQYF. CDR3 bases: TGTGCCAGCAGCTTAGCAGCGGGAGGTCAAGAGACCCAGTACTTC.